The rows below give T cell receptor beta chains drawn from one sample of a study of vaccination and CD4 T cells after COVID-19. These receptors lack a known antigen. TCRdb passed the PCR reads through MiXCR, listing each CDR3 protein once. In the table there are just over 14,000 distinct CDR3 sequences, 52% of which are singletons. The source material was CD4+ T cells from blood, cultured in vitro. The origin of the receptors is a human donor who had recovered from COVID-19. The CDR3 runs from the conserved cysteine through the conserved F or W. Fields, in order: CDR3 DNA, CDR3 protein, D gene, clone size, CDR3 length, J gene, V gene. A D gene is named only where the DNA matches it firmly. Some rows have no size entry. The others give once, few or many, or a class for an expanded clone.

DNA: TGTGCCACCAGTGATCCCGCTAGAGGTGGCACAGATACGCAGTATTTT
CDR3: CATSDPARGGTDTQYF
D: .
size: few
length: 16
J: TRBJ2-3
V: TRBV24-1

DNA: TGTGCCAGCAGCGTGAACGACCTAGGGGGCTACACCTTC
CDR3: CASSVNDLGGYTF
D: .
size: .
length: 13
J: TRBJ1-2
V: TRBV9

DNA: TGTGCCAGCAGCCTAGTAAAGGGAGGGGGAGAGACCCAGTACTTC
CDR3: CASSLVKGGGETQYF
D: .
size: few
length: 15
J: TRBJ2-5
V: TRBV2

DNA: TGTGCCAGTAGTAGACAGGGGAGGAACACTGAAGCTTTCTTT
CDR3: CASSRQGRNTEAFF
D: TRBD1
size: medium-sized
length: 14
J: TRBJ1-1
V: TRBV19

DNA: TGTGCCAGCAGTTCCGGACAGGGAATCATTAATAGCAATCAGCCCCAGCATTTT
CDR3: CASSSGQGIINSNQPQHF
D: TRBD1
size: few
length: 18
J: TRBJ1-5
V: TRBV6-2/TRBV6-3

DNA: TGTGCCACCAGCAGGGACCTAAACACCGGGGAGCTGTTTTTT
CDR3: CATSRDLNTGELFF
D: .
size: .
length: 14
J: TRBJ2-2
V: TRBV15

DNA: TGTGCCAGCAGCAAGGCCCCCGGCGATGCTTTCTTT
CDR3: CASSKAPGDAFF
D: .
size: few
length: 12
J: TRBJ1-1
V: TRBV21-1

DNA: TGTGCCAGCAGCTTGGCCGAGGAGACGAAAATAAGGCTCTTC
CDR3: CASSLAEETKIRLF
D: .
size: .
length: 14
J: TRBJ2-1
V: TRBV5-4

DNA: TGTGCCAGCAGTGACCGGACAGAAAAGAATCAGCCCCAGCATTTT
CDR3: CASSDRTEKNQPQHF
D: .
size: few
length: 15
J: TRBJ1-5
V: TRBV6-1

DNA: TGTGCCAGCAGTGAAGTCGGGGGCTCCTACAATGAGCAGTTCTTC
CDR3: CASSEVGGSYNEQFF
D: .
size: .
length: 15
J: TRBJ2-1
V: TRBV6-1

DNA: TGCGCCAGCAGCATGACAGGGGGTGAGCAGTTCTTC
CDR3: CASSMTGGEQFF
D: TRBD1
size: .
length: 12
J: TRBJ2-1
V: TRBV5-1

DNA: TGCAGTGCTGCCCACAGGGGGATAGGGCAAGAGACCCAGTACTTC
CDR3: CSAAHRGIGQETQYF
D: TRBD1
size: .
length: 15
J: TRBJ2-5
V: TRBV20-1

DNA: TGTGCCAGCAGCCTTGGGACTACTCAAGAGACCCAGTACTTC
CDR3: CASSLGTTQETQYF
D: TRBD2
size: .
length: 14
J: TRBJ2-5
V: TRBV11-2

DNA: TGTGCCAGCAGCTCCTCAAGGAACTATGGCTACACCTTC
CDR3: CASSSSRNYGYTF
D: .
size: .
length: 13
J: TRBJ1-2
V: TRBV11-2

DNA: TGTGCCAGCAGTTTGGGTGGGCAGAGCTATGGCTACACCTTC
CDR3: CASSLGGQSYGYTF
D: .
size: .
length: 14
J: TRBJ1-2
V: TRBV28

DNA: TGTGCCAGCTCACCACTGGATCAGGAAGTCACCTTC
CDR3: CASSPLDQEVTF
D: .
size: .
length: 12
J: TRBJ1-2
V: TRBV18

DNA: TGTGCCAGCAGCTCTTACAGGGCGTCTCGGGAGACCCAGTACTTC
CDR3: CASSSYRASRETQYF
D: .
size: .
length: 15
J: TRBJ2-5
V: TRBV7-9

DNA: TGTGCCAGCAGCCGACCTGGAAACACCATATATTTT
CDR3: CASSRPGNTIYF
D: .
size: few
length: 12
J: TRBJ1-3
V: TRBV11-2

DNA: TGTGCCAGCAGTACGAACACCGGGGAGCTGTTTTTT
CDR3: CASSTNTGELFF
D: .
size: few
length: 12
J: TRBJ2-2
V: TRBV6-1

DNA: TGTGCCACCAGTGATGCCCCCTCCGGGACGCCCCGGGTAAGGGAGCAGTTCTTC
CDR3: CATSDAPSGTPRVREQFF
D: .
size: .
length: 18
J: TRBJ2-1
V: TRBV24-1

DNA: TGTGCCAGCAGCTTAACTAGCGGGTACCAAGAGACCCAGTACTTC
CDR3: CASSLTSGYQETQYF
D: TRBD2
size: .
length: 15
J: TRBJ2-5
V: TRBV11-3

DNA: TGTGCCAGTAGGATACCACAGGGCGACTATGGCTACACCTTC
CDR3: CASRIPQGDYGYTF
D: .
size: .
length: 14
J: TRBJ1-2
V: TRBV19

DNA: TGTGCCAGCAGCTCCGCCATTAGTCGGGACCACAATCAGCCCCAGCATTTT
CDR3: CASSSAISRDHNQPQHF
D: .
size: few
length: 17
J: TRBJ1-5
V: TRBV7-8

DNA: TGTGCCACAGAGGGGCAAGAGACCCAGTACTTC
CDR3: CATEGQETQYF
D: .
size: .
length: 11
J: TRBJ2-5
V: TRBV24-1

DNA: TGTGCCAGCAGTCTAACCGGGACAGTAACTTCACCCCTCCACTTT
CDR3: CASSLTGTVTSPLHF
D: TRBD1
size: few
length: 15
J: TRBJ1-6
V: TRBV6-1

DNA: TGTGCCAGCAGCTTGAGGGACTATACCTACAATGAGCAGTTCTTC
CDR3: CASSLRDYTYNEQFF
D: TRBD2
size: .
length: 15
J: TRBJ2-1
V: TRBV5-4

DNA: TGCAGTCTAGAACGAACCGGGACCTATGAGCAGTTCTTC
CDR3: CSLERTGTYEQFF
D: .
size: few
length: 13
J: TRBJ2-1
V: TRBV20-1

DNA: TGTGCCAGCAGTCCTCCGGGACAGGGATTCAAGAGATATAATTCACCCCTCCACTTT
CDR3: CASSPPGQGFKRYNSPLHF
D: TRBD1
size: .
length: 19
J: TRBJ1-6
V: TRBV6-1

DNA: TGTGCCAGCTCACCAGTTCGGCAGCAAGAGACCCAGTACTTC
CDR3: CASSPVRQQETQYF
D: .
size: few
length: 14
J: TRBJ2-5
V: TRBV18

DNA: TGCGCCAGCAGACGCATGAGACAGGGGCCCTACGAGCAGTACTTC
CDR3: CASRRMRQGPYEQYF
D: TRBD1
size: few
length: 15
J: TRBJ2-7
V: TRBV5-1

DNA: TGTGCCAGCAGCCAATCTCTAGCGGACTCCTACAATGAGCAGTTCTTC
CDR3: CASSQSLADSYNEQFF
D: TRBD2
size: .
length: 16
J: TRBJ2-1
V: TRBV4-2

DNA: TGTGCCAGCAGTTTCTCCTCTCTAGCGGGAGTCTACGAGCAGTACTTC
CDR3: CASSFSSLAGVYEQYF
D: TRBD2
size: .
length: 16
J: TRBJ2-7
V: TRBV27

DNA: TGTGCCAGCAGCACCACCCAAGATACGCAGTATTTT
CDR3: CASSTTQDTQYF
D: .
size: .
length: 12
J: TRBJ2-3
V: TRBV28

DNA: TGCAGTGCTAGTGGAGGCAGCAATAGCAATCAGCCCCAGCATTTT
CDR3: CSASGGSNSNQPQHF
D: .
size: medium-sized
length: 15
J: TRBJ1-5
V: TRBV20-1

DNA: TGTGCCAGCAGTCCCCGGAGCCGCACAGATACGCAGTATTTT
CDR3: CASSPRSRTDTQYF
D: .
size: once
length: 14
J: TRBJ2-3
V: TRBV12-3/TRBV12-4

DNA: TGTGCCAGCAGCCAAGGACAGGTGTATGGCTACACCTTC
CDR3: CASSQGQVYGYTF
D: .
size: .
length: 13
J: TRBJ1-2
V: TRBV14

DNA: TGTGCCTGCCAAAGACAGGGGGCTGTTCAGCCCCAGCATTTT
CDR3: CACQRQGAVQPQHF
D: TRBD1
size: .
length: 14
J: TRBJ1-5
V: TRBV30

DNA: TGTGCCAGCAGGTCAGGGGGCCCCGATAGCAATCAGCCCCAGCATTTT
CDR3: CASRSGGPDSNQPQHF
D: TRBD1
size: .
length: 16
J: TRBJ1-5
V: TRBV12-3/TRBV12-4

DNA: TGTGCCAGCAGCCTGCATCAAGAGACCCAGTACTTC
CDR3: CASSLHQETQYF
D: .
size: .
length: 12
J: TRBJ2-5
V: TRBV7-9

DNA: TGTGCCAGTAGTCCTCGGGGGTACGAGCAGTACTTC
CDR3: CASSPRGYEQYF
D: .
size: .
length: 12
J: TRBJ2-7
V: TRBV19

DNA: TGTGCCAGCAGTTACGGGCGGAGAGAACCCCTCCACTTT
CDR3: CASSYGRREPLHF
D: .
size: .
length: 13
J: TRBJ1-6
V: TRBV6-5